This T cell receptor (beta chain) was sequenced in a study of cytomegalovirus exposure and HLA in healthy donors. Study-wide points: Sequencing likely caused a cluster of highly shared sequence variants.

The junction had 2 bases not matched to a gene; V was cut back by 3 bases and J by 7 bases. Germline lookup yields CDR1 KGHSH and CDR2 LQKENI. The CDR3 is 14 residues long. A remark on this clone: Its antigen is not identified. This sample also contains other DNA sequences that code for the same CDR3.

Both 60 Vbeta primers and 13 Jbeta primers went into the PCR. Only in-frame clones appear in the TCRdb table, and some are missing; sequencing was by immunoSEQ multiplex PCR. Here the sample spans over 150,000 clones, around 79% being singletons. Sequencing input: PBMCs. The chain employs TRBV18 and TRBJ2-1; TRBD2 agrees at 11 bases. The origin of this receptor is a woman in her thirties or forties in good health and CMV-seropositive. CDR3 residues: CASSPLAGGNEQFF. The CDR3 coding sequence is TGTGCCAGCTCACCGCTAGCGGGAGGAAATGAGCAGTTCTTC.